The next 8 T cell receptor beta chains were all read from a single sample in a study of T cells after yellow fever vaccination. TCRdb analysed the 5' RACE reads with MiXCR anew, one entry per CDR3 protein. Counted here are 80,000 to 100,000 distinct CDR3 sequences, around 5.5% occurring once; the ten biggest clones make up roughly two fifths. This specimen consisted of CD8+ T cells sorted from PBMCs, obtained 10 days after the yellow fever booster vaccination. The receptors derive from a man between 18 and 29 years old who received the YFV17D yellow fever vaccine.

The CDR3 spells CASSQDGPATYNEQFF. CDR3 in DNA: TGCGCCAGCAGCCAAGATGGGCCGGCTACGTACAATGAGCAGTTCTTC. The chain couples TRBV4-3 to TRBJ2-1; no definite D call. The CDR3 has 16 residues. Germline V gives CDR1 LGHNA, CDR2 YSLEER. V was clipped by 0 bases and J by 4 bases, with 13 bases between them.

This clonotype came up a few times. The chain combines TRBV11-2 with TRBJ2-5; 7 bases line up with TRBD2. This CDR3 is built from 15 residues. The J segment lost 4 bases and the V segment lost 0 bases, leaving 5 bases of the junction unmatched. Germline V gives CDR1 SGHAT, CDR2 FQNNGV. The CDR3 coding sequence is TGTGCCAGCAGCTTAGATCTTTGGGAGGGAGAGACCCAGTACTTC. It yields the protein CASSLDLWEGETQYF.

The sample holds many counts of this clonotype. V and J are TRBV10-3 and TRBJ1-4; possibly TRBD1 for D (5 bases). Germline V gene lookup returns CDR1 ENHRY and CDR2 SYGVKD. The CDR3 extends over 14 amino acids. V lost 0 bases and J lost 8, with 10 bases in between. CDR3 sequence: CAISESGGEEKLFF. The CDR3 DNA reads as TGTGCCATCAGTGAGTCTGGAGGGGAGGAAAAACTGTTTTTT.

The rearrangement uses TRBV29-1 and TRBJ2-1; 8 nucleotides match TRBD2. The trim removed 7 bases at V and 8 bases at J, leaving 19 bases unmatched. Germline V lookup: CDR1 SQVTM, CDR2 ANQGSEA. This CDR3 is built from 16 residues. In DNA, the CDR3 is TGCAGCGCTGGCCCCTTGAACGGGGGGGCTTGGCATGAGCAGTTCTTC. Its protein is CSAGPLNGGAWHEQFF.

The CDR3 loop is CASSQDSPGGGYEQYF. The CDR3, as DNA: TGCGCCAGCAGCCAAGATTCGCCCGGGGGCGGATACGAGCAGTACTTC. The chain combines TRBV4-3 with TRBJ2-7; TRBD1 or TRBD2 may be the D gene (6 bases each). This CDR3 region has 16 residues. Germline-derived CDR1 and CDR2 are LGHNA and YSLEER. V was pared by 0 bases and J by 4 bases, with 16 bases between.

This clonotype was detected a few times. J is TRBJ2-6 and V is TRBV23-1, with 7 positions matching TRBD1. TRBV23-1 is treated as an ORF (open reading frame) with a function not yet certain. V trimming: 0 bases; J trimming: 0 bases; junction bases outside the gene matches: 11. The CDR3 is made up of 20 amino acids. CDR3 sequence reads: CASSQSYRGQPYSGANVLTF. The CDR3 DNA follows: TGCGCCAGCAGTCAATCGTATCGGGGACAGCCCTACTCTGGGGCCAACGTCCTGACTTTC.

The table lists this clonotype with a few counts. This sequence joins TRBV4-3 and TRBJ1-4; no definite D call. Germline CDR1 is LGHNA and CDR2 is YSLEER. The length of the CDR3 is 14 residues. Between the trimmed V and J ends, which lost 2 bases and 5 bases, there was a span of 9 bases. The chain's CDR3 is CASSQNTENEKLFF. Here the CDR3 DNA reads TGCGCCAGCAGCCAAAACACGGAAAATGAAAAACTGTTTTTT.

V is TRBV7-9 and J is TRBJ2-5; D is unclear. V was pared by 4 bases and J by 7 bases, with 7 bases between. CDR1 is SEHNR and CDR2 is FQNEAQ in the germline V gene (reference sequence). The CDR3 loop spans 11 amino acids. The CDR3: CASSYGRTQYF. Written as DNA, the CDR3 is TGTGCCAGCAGCTATGGGCGGACCCAGTACTTC.